The sample holds one count of the clone carrying this T cell receptor (beta chain). Its specificity is not known. These data are taken from a study of CD4+ T cells in melanoma. Notes on the study in general: A reported correlation linked neoantigen-specific CD4+ T cells to CD8+, macrophage and B cell function. Diverse differentiation states were reported for melanoma neoantigen-specific CD4+ T cells.

Clones were read by immunoSEQ multiplex PCR, and TCRdb kept only the in-frame ones, dropping some. The top ten hold about 3.5% of the sample, which has around 110,000 clones, over 80% seen once. Germline trimming cut 5 bases from V and 3 bases from J; bases unmatched to any gene: 13. CDR3 length equals 17 residues. The V gene's germline CDR1 is SGHTA and CDR2 FQGNSA. The gene calls are TRBV7-2 and TRBJ1-1; 9 nucleotides line up with TRBD1. The sequence came from a human donor with melanoma. The sequenced material came from peripheral blood. The CDR3 DNA is TGTGCCAGCAGCCATGCCGGGACAGGGTGGGCCGACACTGAAGCTTTCTTT. Amino acids: CASSHAGTGWADTEAFF.